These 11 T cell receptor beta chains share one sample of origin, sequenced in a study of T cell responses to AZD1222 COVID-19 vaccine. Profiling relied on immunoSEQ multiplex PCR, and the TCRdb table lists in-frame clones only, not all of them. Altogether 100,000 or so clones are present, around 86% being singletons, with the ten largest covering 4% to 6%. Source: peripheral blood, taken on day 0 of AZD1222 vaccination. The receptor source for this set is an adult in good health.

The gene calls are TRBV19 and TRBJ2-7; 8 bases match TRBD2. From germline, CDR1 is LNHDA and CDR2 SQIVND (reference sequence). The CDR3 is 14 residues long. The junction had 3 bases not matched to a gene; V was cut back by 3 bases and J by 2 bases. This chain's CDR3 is CASSIGGGTYEQYF. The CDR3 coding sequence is TGTGCCAGTAGTATCGGCGGGGGGACCTACGAGCAGTACTTC.

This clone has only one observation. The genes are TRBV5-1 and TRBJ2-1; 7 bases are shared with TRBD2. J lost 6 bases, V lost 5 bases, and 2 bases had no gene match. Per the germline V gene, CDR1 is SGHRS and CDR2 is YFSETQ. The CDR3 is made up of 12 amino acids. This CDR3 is CASRGGFNEQFF. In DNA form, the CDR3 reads TGCGCCAGCAGGGGAGGGTTCAATGAGCAGTTCTTC. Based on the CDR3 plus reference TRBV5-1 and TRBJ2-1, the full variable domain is KAGVTQTPRYLIKTRGQQVTLSCSPISGHRSVSWYQQTPGQGLQFLFEYFSETQRNKGNFPGRFSGRQFSNSRSEMNVSTLELGDSALYLCASRGGFNEQFFGPGTRLTVL.

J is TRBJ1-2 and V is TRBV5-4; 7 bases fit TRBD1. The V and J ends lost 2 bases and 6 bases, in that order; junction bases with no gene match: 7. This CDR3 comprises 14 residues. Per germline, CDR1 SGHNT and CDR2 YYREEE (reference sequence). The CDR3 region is CASSFRGQGDGYTF. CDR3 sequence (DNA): TGTGCCAGCAGCTTCCGGGGCCAGGGGGATGGCTACACCTTC.

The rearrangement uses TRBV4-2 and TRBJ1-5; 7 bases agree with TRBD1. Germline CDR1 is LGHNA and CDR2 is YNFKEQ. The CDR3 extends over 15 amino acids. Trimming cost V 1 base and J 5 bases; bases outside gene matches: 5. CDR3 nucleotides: TGTGCCAGCAGCCAAGTGCAGGGGGGGGATCAGCCCCAGCATTTT. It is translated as CASSQVQGGDQPQHF.

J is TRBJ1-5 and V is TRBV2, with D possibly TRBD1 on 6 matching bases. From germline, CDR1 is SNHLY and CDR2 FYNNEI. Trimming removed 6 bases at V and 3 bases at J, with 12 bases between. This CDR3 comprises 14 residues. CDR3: CASSADRNNQPQHF. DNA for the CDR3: TGTGCCAGCAGCGCCGACAGGAACAATCAGCCCCAGCATTTT.

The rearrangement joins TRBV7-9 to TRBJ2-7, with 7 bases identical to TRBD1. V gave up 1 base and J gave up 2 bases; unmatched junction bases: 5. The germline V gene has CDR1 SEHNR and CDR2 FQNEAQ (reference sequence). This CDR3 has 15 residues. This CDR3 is CASSLGQGSAYEQYF. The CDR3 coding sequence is TGTGCCAGCAGCTTAGGACAGGGATCGGCCTACGAGCAGTACTTC. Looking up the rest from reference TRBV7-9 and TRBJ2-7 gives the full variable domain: DTGVSQNPRHKITKRGQNVTFRCDPISEHNRLYWYRQTLGQGPEFLTYFQNEAQLEKSRLLSDRFSAERPKGSFSTLEIQRTEQGDSAMYLCASSLGQGSAYEQYFGPGTRLTVT.

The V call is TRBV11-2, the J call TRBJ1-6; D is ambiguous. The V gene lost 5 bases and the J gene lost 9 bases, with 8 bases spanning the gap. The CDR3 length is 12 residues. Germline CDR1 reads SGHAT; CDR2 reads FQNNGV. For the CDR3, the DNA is TGTGCCAGCAGCGACCAGACTTCACCCCTCCACTTT. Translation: CASSDQTSPLHF. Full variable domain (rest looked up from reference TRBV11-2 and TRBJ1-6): EAGVAQSPRYKIIEKRQSVAFWCNPISGHATLYWYQQILGQGPKLLIQFQNNGVVDDSQLPKDRFSAERLKGVDSTLKIQPAKLEDSAVYLCASSDQTSPLHFGNGTRLTVT.

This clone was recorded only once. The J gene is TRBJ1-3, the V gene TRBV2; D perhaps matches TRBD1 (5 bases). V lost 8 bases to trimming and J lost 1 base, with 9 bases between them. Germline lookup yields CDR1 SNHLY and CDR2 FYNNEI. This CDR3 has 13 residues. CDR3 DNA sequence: TGTGCCAGCCGGGGGGAGTCTGGAAACACCATATATTTT. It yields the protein CASRGESGNTIYF.

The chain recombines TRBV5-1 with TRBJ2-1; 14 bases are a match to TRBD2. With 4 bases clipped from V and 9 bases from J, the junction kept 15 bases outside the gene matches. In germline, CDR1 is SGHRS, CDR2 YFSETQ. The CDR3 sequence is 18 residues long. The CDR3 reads CASSLTRGTSGSHSEQFF. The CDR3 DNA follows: TGCGCCAGCAGCCTGACACGGGGGACTAGCGGGAGCCACAGTGAGCAGTTCTTC.

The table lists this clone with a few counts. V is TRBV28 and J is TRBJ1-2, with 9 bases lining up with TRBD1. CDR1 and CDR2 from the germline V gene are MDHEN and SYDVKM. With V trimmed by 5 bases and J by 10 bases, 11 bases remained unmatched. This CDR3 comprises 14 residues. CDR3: CASSHPRQGVVYTF. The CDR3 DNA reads TGTGCCAGCAGTCACCCGAGACAGGGGGTTGTCTACACCTTC.

CDR3 in amino acids: CSVKYQTGRDTEAFF. The CDR3 DNA sequence: TGCAGCGTTAAATACCAGACAGGACGGGACACTGAAGCTTTCTTT. This chain connects TRBV29-1 to TRBJ1-1, with a possible D match to TRBD1 (6 bases). The CDR3 has 15 amino acids. Trimming stripped 5 bases from V and 3 bases from J, with 19 bases between. From germline, CDR1 is SQVTM and CDR2 ANQGSEA.